The 15 T cell receptor beta chains below all came from one sample that was sequenced in a study of siplizumab effects on memory and regulatory T cells. Generated by immunoSEQ multiplex PCR, the TCRdb table keeps only in-frame clones and is missing some. The data contain around 87,000 clones, just under 90% of them singletons. The sequenced sample was CD4+ T cells sorted from blood. The receptors were sampled from a human donor in good health.

The CDR3 region is CAWSPKLGQGGLETQYF. The CDR3 DNA is TGTGCCTGGAGTCCTAAACTTGGACAGGGGGGATTGGAGACCCAGTACTTC. This chain connects TRBV30 to TRBJ2-5; 10 bases match TRBD1. The germline gives CDR1 GTSNPN, CDR2 SVGIG (reference sequence). V lost 2 bases to trimming and J lost 5 bases; unmatched junction nucleotides: 14. CDR3 length: 17 residues.

The chain couples TRBV4-1 to TRBJ2-7, with D hard to call. From germline, CDR1 is MGHRA and CDR2 YSYEKL. CDR3 size: 14 residues. Between the trimmed V and J ends, which lost 0 bases and 6 bases, there was a span of 12 bases. The CDR3 is CASSQDVRVPEQYF. In DNA, the CDR3 is TGCGCCAGCAGCCAAGATGTCCGGGTCCCCGAGCAGTACTTC.

This clone was seen just once. This sequence joins TRBV7-2 and TRBJ1-4; D gene unclear. The CDR3 totals 14 residues. Germline CDR1 is SGHTA and CDR2 is FQGNSA. Trimming took 3 bases from V and 0 from J, leaving 5 bases between them. In nucleotides, the CDR3 is TGTGCCAGCAGCTTTGGGACAACTAATGAAAAACTGTTTTTT. The encoded protein is CASSFGTTNEKLFF.

This chain uses TRBV15 with TRBJ2-7, with 7 positions matching TRBD1. Germline-derived CDR1 and CDR2 are LNHNV and YYDKDF (reference sequence). Unmatched junction bases numbered 5, after V lost 6 bases and J lost 0 bases. This CDR3 contains 14 residues. In nucleotides, the CDR3 is TGTGCCACCAGTTTGACAGGGAGCTCCTACGAGCAGTACTTC. This gives the protein CATSLTGSSYEQYF.

This sequence joins TRBV9 and TRBJ2-5; the match to TRBD2 covers 11 bases. V lost 2 bases to trimming and J lost 5 bases; unmatched junction nucleotides: 11. Germline loops: CDR1 SGDLS, CDR2 YYNGEE. The CDR3 covers 17 residues. The CDR3 loop reads CASSVSLAGGLVETQYF. The CDR3 bases are TGTGCCAGCAGCGTTAGTCTAGCGGGAGGATTAGTCGAGACCCAGTACTTC.

This chain connects TRBV7-8 to TRBJ2-7; D is perhaps TRBD1 (6 bases). The CDR3 has 15 amino acids. V lost 1 base, J lost 6 bases, and 16 bases lay in between. The germline V gene has CDR1 SGHVS and CDR2 FQNEAQ. The CDR3 region is CASSLGPLGGSEQYF. The CDR3 nucleotides read TGTGCCAGCAGCTTAGGTCCCTTAGGGGGATCCGAGCAGTACTTC.

A single count supports this clone. Other DNA sequences from this sample encode an identical CDR3 as well. The rearrangement uses TRBV29-1 and TRBJ1-4, with 11 bases aligning to TRBD1. This CDR3 is 13 amino acids long. V trimming: 4 bases; J trimming: 5 bases; junction bases outside the gene matches: 0. Per the germline V gene, CDR1 is SQVTM and CDR2 is ANQGSEA. The CDR3 nucleotides are TGCAGCGTTGGGGACAGGGGGAATGAAAAACTGTTTTTT. As protein: CSVGDRGNEKLFF.

This clone was recorded a few times. The V and J genes are TRBV28 and TRBJ1-4; 9 bases agree with TRBD1. The germline V gene encodes CDR1 MDHEN and CDR2 SYDVKM. Trimming took 4 bases from V and 6 from J; bases not matched to a gene: 6. The CDR3 is 15 residues long. In nucleotides, the CDR3 is TGTGCCAGCAGTTCGACCACAGGGGGCCATGAAAAACTGTTTTTT. It codes for CASSSTTGGHEKLFF. Together with reference TRBV28 and TRBJ1-4, the CDR3 gives the full variable domain: DVKVTQSSRYLVKRTGEKVFLECVQDMDHENMFWYRQDPGLGLRLIYFSYDVKMKEKGDIPEGYSVSREKKERFSLILESASTNQTSMYLCASSSTTGGHEKLFFGSGTQLSVL.

The gene calls are TRBV5-4 and TRBJ2-1; tentatively, D is TRBD1 (6 bases). Trimming removed 4 bases at V and 7 bases at J, with 9 bases between. The CDR3 has 12 amino acids. Germline V gene lookup returns CDR1 SGHNT and CDR2 YYREEE (reference sequence). The CDR3 DNA reads TGTGCCAGCAGCACGGACAGAAATGAGCAGTTCTTC. Translation: CASSTDRNEQFF.

V usage is TRBV4-3 and J usage is TRBJ1-1; the D is unclear. CDR1 LGHNA and CDR2 YSLEER come from the germline V gene. The V end lost 4 bases, the J end lost 5 bases, and 11 bases lay between the germline ends. CDR3 length: 13 amino acids. The CDR3 loop reads CASSRKGGTEAFF. Written as DNA, the CDR3 is TGCGCCAGCAGCCGTAAGGGAGGAACTGAAGCTTTCTTT.

The V call is TRBV14, the J call TRBJ1-2; D gene unclear. The CDR3 runs to 14 residues. Germline assignment: CDR1 SGHDN and CDR2 FVKESK. Trimming shortened V by 2 bases and J by 8 bases, and 15 bases separated the two germline ends. DNA of the CDR3: TGTGCCAGCAGCCAAAATGCGGGGTTGGTAGGCTACACCTTC. Translation: CASSQNAGLVGYTF.

This sequence joins TRBV19 and TRBJ2-1; possible D gene TRBD2, 6 bases. Germline V gene data show CDR1 as LNHDA and CDR2 as SQIVND (reference sequence). V lost 3 bases to trimming and J lost 9 bases, with 18 bases between them. There are 15 residues in the CDR3. This chain's CDR3 is CASSISGSRGSEQFF. CDR3 bases: TGTGCCAGTAGTATTAGCGGATCCCGAGGAAGTGAGCAGTTCTTC.

For the CDR3, the DNA is TGTGCCAGCAGCTCTGAGTACGCGAACACCGGGGAGCTGTTTTTT. Translated, it gives CASSSEYANTGELFF. The chain carries TRBV5-4 and TRBJ2-2, with D unresolved. There are 15 residues in the CDR3. Trimming shortened V by 3 bases and J by 0 bases, and 9 bases separated the two germline ends. The germline gives CDR1 SGHNT, CDR2 YYREEE (reference sequence).

The chain carries TRBV7-2 and TRBJ2-5; the D is unclear. There are 15 residues in the CDR3. Trimming pared 2 bases from V and 2 bases from J, leaving 12 bases between. The germline CDR1 and CDR2 sequences are SGHTA and FQGNSA. In DNA form, the CDR3 reads TGTGCCAGCAGCTTAACCTGGAGCGAACAAGAGACCCAGTACTTC. Its translation: CASSLTWSEQETQYF. Combining the CDR3 with reference TRBV7-2 and TRBJ2-5 gives the whole variable domain GAGVSQSPSNKVTEKGKDVELRCDPISGHTALYWYRQSLGQGLEFLIYFQGNSAPDKSGLPSDRFSAERTGGSVSTLTIQRTQQEDSAVYLCASSLTWSEQETQYFGPGTRLLVL.

V gene TRBV7-9 combines with J gene TRBJ2-1; D is undetermined. The germline gives CDR1 SEHNR, CDR2 FQNEAQ (reference sequence). V was pared by 1 base and J by 11 bases, with 9 bases between. The CDR3 has 12 residues. CDR3 coding DNA: TGTGCCAGCAGCTTAGAGGCTTTAAAGCAGTTCTTC. It is translated as CASSLEALKQFF.